This paragraph covers one T cell receptor (beta chain) sequence. The sample is drawn from a study of glioma-infiltrating T cells after dendritic cell vaccination. The PCR used 60 V beta and 13 J beta primers. TCRdb keeps only in-frame clones here, not all; method: immunoSEQ multiplex PCR. The sample has roughly 100,000 clones, around 89% seen once. Time point of the sample: after dendritic cell vaccination, including at tumor progression/relapse. Before vaccination, two weeks after the third vaccination, and at progression, PBMC were collected. This clonotype originated in a human donor with glioblastoma. The sample here was blood, taken after dendritic cell vaccination.

CDR3 DNA sequence: TGTGCCAGCTCACCCACTACCGGCGTCCGTCTAAGACGGGAGACCCAGTACTTC. This translates into CASSPTTGVRLRRETQYF. The chain combines TRBV18 with TRBJ2-5, with D hard to call. The CDR3 totals 18 residues. Trimming took off 3 bases at V and 5 bases at J, with 25 bases between the two ends. In germline, CDR1 is KGHSH, CDR2 LQKENI. Drawing the rest from reference TRBV18 and TRBJ2-5, the complete variable domain is NAGVMQNPRHLVRRRGQEARLRCSPMKGHSHVYWYRQLPEEGLKFMVYLQKENIIDESGMPKERFSAEFPKEGPSILRIQQVVRGDSAAYFCASSPTTGVRLRRETQYFGPGTRLLVL.